Below, 10 T cell receptor beta chains from the same sample are listed, as sequenced in a study of naive CD8 T cells in extremely preterm neonates. The protocol was immunoSEQ multiplex PCR, while the TCRdb copy is restricted to in-frame clones and leaves out a portion. The table lists approximately 5,000 clones, approximately 97% of them singletons, with less than 1% in the top ten. The sample comprised naive CD8+ T cells from blood. These receptors originate from a human donor in good health.

With respect to this clone: Other DNA sequences in this sample translate to the same CDR3. This chain joins TRBV11-2 and TRBJ2-7; 9 bases fit TRBD1. This CDR3 is built from 17 residues. CDR1 is SGHAT and CDR2 is FQNNGV in the germline V gene. With 4 bases clipped from V and 2 bases from J, the junction kept 12 bases outside the gene matches. CDR3 sequence: CASSSRQGVRVPYEQYV. CDR3 DNA: TGTGCCAGCAGCTCCCGACAGGGGGTCAGGGTTCCCTACGAGCAGTACGTC.

J is TRBJ2-1 and V is TRBV7-9, with 11 bases matching TRBD2. The CDR3 runs 16 residues. V lost 5 bases and J lost 10; bases outside the gene matches: 13. Germline V gene data show CDR1 as SEHNR and CDR2 as FQNEAQ (reference sequence). The CDR3 coding sequence is TGTGCCAGCAGCACCCCCCTAGCGGGGGGTCCCAGGGAGCAGTTCTTC. Its protein is CASSTPLAGGPREQFF.

This rearrangement joins TRBV5-6 to TRBJ1-6; TRBD1 aligns across 9 bases. With 2 bases clipped from V and 9 bases from J, the junction kept 6 bases outside the gene matches. CDR3 size: 15 residues. Germline lookup yields CDR1 SGHDT and CDR2 YYEEEE. CDR3 sequence reads: CASSLTGTGLSPLHF. The CDR3 bases are TGTGCCAGCAGCTTAACCGGGACAGGGCTTTCACCCCTCCACTTT. The full variable domain, rest sourced from reference TRBV5-6 and TRBJ1-6, is DAGVTQSPTHLIKTRGQQVTLRCSPKSGHDTVSWYQQALGQGPQFIFQYYEEEERQRGNFPDRFSGHQFPNYSSELNVNALLLGDSALYLCASSLTGTGLSPLHFGNGTRLTVT.

The genes are TRBV29-1 and TRBJ1-2; tentative D call: TRBD1 (6 bases). The V end lost 0 bases, the J end lost 3 bases, and 8 bases lay between the germline ends. The length of the CDR3 is 13 residues. Germline lookup yields CDR1 SQVTM and CDR2 ANQGSEA. CDR3 in amino acids: CSVEDGQYYGYTF. Here the CDR3 DNA reads TGCAGCGTTGAAGATGGACAGTACTATGGCTACACCTTC. The variable domain in full, with the rest retrieved from reference TRBV29-1 and TRBJ1-2, is SAVISQKPSRDICQRGTSLTIQCQVDSQVTMMFWYRQQPGQSLTLIATANQGSEATYESGFVIDKFPISRPNLTFSTLTVSNMSPEDSSIYLCSVEDGQYYGYTFGSGTRLTVV.

This chain links TRBV27 with TRBJ2-1; D may be TRBD2 (7 bases). The CDR3 is 14 residues long. Germline assignment: CDR1 MNHEY and CDR2 SMNVEV (reference sequence). Trimming shortened V by 2 bases and J by 4 bases, and 9 bases separated the two germline ends. This chain's CDR3 is CASSLAGAYNEQFF. CDR3 DNA: TGTGCCAGCAGTTTAGCGGGGGCTTACAATGAGCAGTTCTTC.

The rearrangement links TRBV6-5 to TRBJ2-2; no clear D. With 0 bases removed from V and 3 bases from J, the gap between germline ends came to 5 bases. The germline V gene has CDR1 MNHEY and CDR2 SVGAGI. The CDR3 runs 14 residues. CDR3 sequence (DNA): TGTGCCAGCAGTTACTCCCCCTACACCGGGGAGCTGTTTTTT. Translation: CASSYSPYTGELFF.

This chain uses TRBV19 with TRBJ2-1; 10 bases line up with TRBD2. The CDR3 has 15 amino acids. With 1 base clipped from V and 8 bases from J, the junction kept 5 bases outside the gene matches. The V gene's germline CDR1 is LNHDA and CDR2 SQIVND (reference sequence). CDR3: CASSIVLAGPHEQFF. The CDR3 region has the DNA TGTGCCAGTAGTATAGTACTAGCGGGGCCCCATGAGCAGTTCTTC. The full variable domain, with the rest looked up from reference TRBV19 and TRBJ2-1, is DGGITQSPKYLFRKEGQNVTLSCEQNLNHDAMYWYRQDPGQGLRLIYYSQIVNDFQKGDIAEGYSVSREKKESFPLTVTSAQKNPTAFYLCASSIVLAGPHEQFFGPGTRLTVL.

This chain connects TRBV4-3 to TRBJ1-2, with D possibly TRBD1 on 6 matching bases. V shed 0 bases and J shed 2 bases, with 16 bases lying between them. Germline values: CDR1 LGHNA, CDR2 YSLEER. This CDR3 has 17 residues. In DNA form, the CDR3 reads TGCGCCAGCAGCCAAGAAGGGGGGGTCAGTGCCAACTATGGCTACACCTTC. It encodes CASSQEGGVSANYGYTF.

This chain joins TRBV2 and TRBJ2-5; no firm D call. The germline V and J ends were trimmed by 6 bases and 4 bases, with 15 bases remaining between them. Germline V gene data show CDR1 as SNHLY and CDR2 as FYNNEI. The CDR3 is 14 residues long. CDR3 DNA: TGTGCCAGCAGCGGTCCTGAGCTACCAGAGACCCAGTACTTC. Translated: CASSGPELPETQYF. The full variable domain, with the rest looked up from reference TRBV2 and TRBJ2-5, is EPEVTQTPSHQVTQMGQEVILRCVPISNHLYFYWYRQILGQKVEFLVSFYNNEISEKSEIFDDQFSVERPDGSNFTLKIRSTKLEDSAMYFCASSGPELPETQYFGPGTRLLVL.

The genes are TRBV6-5 and TRBJ2-5, with 8 bases matching TRBD2. The germline V gene has CDR1 MNHEY and CDR2 SVGAGI. This CDR3 contains 14 residues. After removal of 5 bases from V and 2 bases from J, the junction contained 4 bases not matched to a gene. In nucleotides, the CDR3 is TGTGCCAGCAGTCTGGGACTAGAGCAAGAGACCCAGTACTTC. Its translation is CASSLGLEQETQYF.